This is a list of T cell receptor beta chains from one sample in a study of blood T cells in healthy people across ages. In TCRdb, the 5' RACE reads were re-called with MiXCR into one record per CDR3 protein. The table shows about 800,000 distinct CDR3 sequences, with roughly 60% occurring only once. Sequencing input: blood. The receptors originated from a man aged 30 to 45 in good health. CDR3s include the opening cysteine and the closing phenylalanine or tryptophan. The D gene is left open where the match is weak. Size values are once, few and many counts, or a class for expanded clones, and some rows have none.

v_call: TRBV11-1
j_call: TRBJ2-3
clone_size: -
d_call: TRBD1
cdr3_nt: TGTGCCAGCAGCTTAATGGGACAGGCAGATACGCAGTATTTT
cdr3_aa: CASSLMGQADTQYF

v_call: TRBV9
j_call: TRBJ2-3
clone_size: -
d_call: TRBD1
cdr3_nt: TGTGCCAGCAGTGCGAGGACAGGGGACACAGATACGCAGTATTTT
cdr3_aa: CASSARTGDTDTQYF

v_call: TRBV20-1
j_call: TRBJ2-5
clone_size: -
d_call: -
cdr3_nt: TGCAGTGCTAGTGTTCGTCAGGGTCGAGAGACCCAGTACTTC
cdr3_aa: CSASVRQGRETQYF

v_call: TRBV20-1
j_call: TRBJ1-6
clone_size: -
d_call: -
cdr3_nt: TGCAGTGCTAGGGACCAGACCTCGCGGGATTCACCCCTCCACTTT
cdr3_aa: CSARDQTSRDSPLHF

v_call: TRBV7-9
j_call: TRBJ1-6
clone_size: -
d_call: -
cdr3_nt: TGTGCCAGCAGCGGGACCAACTCTGTCAATTCACCCCTCCACTTT
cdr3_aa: CASSGTNSVNSPLHF

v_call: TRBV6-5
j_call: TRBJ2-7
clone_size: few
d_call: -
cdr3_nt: TGTGCCAGCAGGTCTACAGATTCCTACGAGCAGTACTTC
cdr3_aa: CASRSTDSYEQYF

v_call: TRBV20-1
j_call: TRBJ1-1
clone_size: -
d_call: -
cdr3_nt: TGCAGTGCTAGATCAGGGGTCGGGAACACTGAAGCTTTCTTT
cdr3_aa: CSARSGVGNTEAFF

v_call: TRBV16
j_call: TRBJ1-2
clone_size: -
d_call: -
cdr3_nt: TGTGCCAGCAGCCAATTGATTGGGACAGGCTACACCTTC
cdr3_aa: CASSQLIGTGYTF

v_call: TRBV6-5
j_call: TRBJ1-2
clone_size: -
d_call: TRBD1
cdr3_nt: TGTGCCAGCAGTTACGCGGATGAAGGACAGGGGAATAACTATGGCTACACCTTC
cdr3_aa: CASSYADEGQGNNYGYTF

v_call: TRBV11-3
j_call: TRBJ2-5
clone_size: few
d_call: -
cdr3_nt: TGTGCCAGCAGCTTGATTTGCGGGATACACGGACGCGAGACCCAGTACTTC
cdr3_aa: CASSLICGIHGRETQYF

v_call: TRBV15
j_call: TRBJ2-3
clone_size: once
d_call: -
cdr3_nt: TGTGCCACCAGCAGAGATTTGTTTGGAGATACGCAGTATTTT
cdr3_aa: CATSRDLFGDTQYF

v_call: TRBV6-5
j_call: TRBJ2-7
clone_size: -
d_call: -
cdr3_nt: TGTGCCAGCGGTGGGGACACTACCTACGAGCAGTACTTC
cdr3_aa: CASGGDTTYEQYF

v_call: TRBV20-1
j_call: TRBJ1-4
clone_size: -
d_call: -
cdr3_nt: TGCAGTGCTAGACGTTCTGCAACTAATGAAAAACTGTTTTTT
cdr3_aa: CSARRSATNEKLFF

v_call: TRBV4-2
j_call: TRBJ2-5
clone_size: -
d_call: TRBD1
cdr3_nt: TGTGCCAGCAGCCAGACAGGGGATGAGACCCAGTACTTC
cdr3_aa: CASSQTGDETQYF

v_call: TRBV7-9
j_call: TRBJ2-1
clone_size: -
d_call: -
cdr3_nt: TGTGCCAGCAGCGTCAGTGGGAGACACAACAATGAGCAGTTCTTC
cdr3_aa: CASSVSGRHNNEQFF

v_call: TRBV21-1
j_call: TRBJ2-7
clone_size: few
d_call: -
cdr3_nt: TGTGCCAGCAGCAAAGCGAACAAAGGACTAGCGGGAGGGCGGCAACCCTACGAGCAGTACTTC
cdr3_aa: CASSKANKGLAGGRQPYEQYF

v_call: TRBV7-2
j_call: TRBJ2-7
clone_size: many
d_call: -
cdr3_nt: TGTGCCAGCAGCTTCGGTTACCAAAGCTACGAGCAGTACTTC
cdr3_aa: CASSFGYQSYEQYF

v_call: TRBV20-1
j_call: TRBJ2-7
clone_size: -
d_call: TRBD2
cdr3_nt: TGCAGTGCTTCGCCTAGCGGGAGGGGAGGGTACGAGCAGTACTTC
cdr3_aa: CSASPSGRGGYEQYF

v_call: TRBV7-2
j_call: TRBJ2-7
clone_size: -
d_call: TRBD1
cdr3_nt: TGTGCCAGCAGCCAACGTAGTGGACAGGGCTCCTACGAGCAGTACTTC
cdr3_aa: CASSQRSGQGSYEQYF

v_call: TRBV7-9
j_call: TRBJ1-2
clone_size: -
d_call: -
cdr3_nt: TGTGCCAGCAGCTTGGACATTTTGATCGGGGGCTACACCTTC
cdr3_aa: CASSLDILIGGYTF

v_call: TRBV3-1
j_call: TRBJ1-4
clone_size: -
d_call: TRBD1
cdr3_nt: TGTGCCAGCAGCCAAGGAACAGGGGGAACTAATGAAAAACTGTTTTTT
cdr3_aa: CASSQGTGGTNEKLFF

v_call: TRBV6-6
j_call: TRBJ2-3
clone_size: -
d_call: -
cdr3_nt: TGTGCCAGCAGAATAAGTGCAGATACGCAGTATTTT
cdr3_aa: CASRISADTQYF

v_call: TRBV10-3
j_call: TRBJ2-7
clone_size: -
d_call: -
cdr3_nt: TGTGCCATCAGAAATGAAGGGCAGGGCGAGCAGTACTTC
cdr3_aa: CAIRNEGQGEQYF

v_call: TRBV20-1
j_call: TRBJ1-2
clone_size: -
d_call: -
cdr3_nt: TGCAGTGCTTCACAGGTTAACTATGGCTACACCTTC
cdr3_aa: CSASQVNYGYTF

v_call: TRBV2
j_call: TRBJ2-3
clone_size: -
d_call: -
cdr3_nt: TGTGCCAGCAACAGGGCTCATTTTAGCACAGATACGCAGTATTTT
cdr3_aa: CASNRAHFSTDTQYF

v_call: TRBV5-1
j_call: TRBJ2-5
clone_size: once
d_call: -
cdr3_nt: TGCGCCAGCAGCCCACAGGTTAACACGGAGGGTGAGCAGTACTTC
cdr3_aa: CASSPQVNTEGEQYF

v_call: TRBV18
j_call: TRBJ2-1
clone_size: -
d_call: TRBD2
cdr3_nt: TGTGCCAGCCCCCAGGCCCCTTTACTAGCGGTTTCCTACAATGAGCAGTTCTTC
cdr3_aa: CASPQAPLLAVSYNEQFF

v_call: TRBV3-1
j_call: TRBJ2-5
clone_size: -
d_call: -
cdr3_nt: TGTGCCAGCAGCCAAGAGGCGGGGAAGGAGACCCAGTACTTC
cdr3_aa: CASSQEAGKETQYF

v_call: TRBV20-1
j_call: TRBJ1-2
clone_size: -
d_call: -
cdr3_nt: TGCAGTGTAGGGGTCTATGGCTACACCTTC
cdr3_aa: CSVGVYGYTF

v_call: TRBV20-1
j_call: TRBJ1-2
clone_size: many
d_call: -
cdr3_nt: TGCAGTGCCTCTGTTCCTGGGGGTGGCTACACCTTC
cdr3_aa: CSASVPGGGYTF

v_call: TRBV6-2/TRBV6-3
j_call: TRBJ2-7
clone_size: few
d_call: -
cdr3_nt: TGTGCCAGCGGAGAAATTTCAGGGAAATCCTCCTACGAGCAGTACTTC
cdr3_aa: CASGEISGKSSYEQYF

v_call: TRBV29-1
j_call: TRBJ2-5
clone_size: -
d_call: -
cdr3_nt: TGCAGCGTTGTGGCCCAATACAATGAGCAGTACTTC
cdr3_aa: CSVVAQYNEQYF

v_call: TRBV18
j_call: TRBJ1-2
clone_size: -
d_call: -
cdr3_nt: TGTGCCAGCTCAAGTTTAGCCGGTGGCTACACCTTC
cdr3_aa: CASSSLAGGYTF

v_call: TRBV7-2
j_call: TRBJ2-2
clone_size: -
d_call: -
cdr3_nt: TGTGCCAGCAGCCGATTCGTAGTCGGGGAGCTGTTTTTT
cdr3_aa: CASSRFVVGELFF

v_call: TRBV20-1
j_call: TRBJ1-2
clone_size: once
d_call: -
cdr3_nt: TGCAGTGCCCGAAACTCAGGCAGGCCTCTCGCCGGCTACACCTTC
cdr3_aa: CSARNSGRPLAGYTF

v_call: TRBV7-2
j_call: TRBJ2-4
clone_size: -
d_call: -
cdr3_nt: TGTGCCGGAGGGGAGAATAGCAAAAACATTCAGTACTTC
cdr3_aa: CAGGENSKNIQYF

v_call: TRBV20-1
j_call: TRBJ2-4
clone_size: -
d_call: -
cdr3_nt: TGCAGTGCTAGAGGACTAGGCCTCTACGCCAAAAACATTCAGTACTTC
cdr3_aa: CSARGLGLYAKNIQYF

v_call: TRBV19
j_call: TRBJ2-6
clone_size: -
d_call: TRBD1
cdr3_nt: TGTGCCAGTAGGGGACAGTCCTCTGGGGCCAACGTCCTGACTTTC
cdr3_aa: CASRGQSSGANVLTF

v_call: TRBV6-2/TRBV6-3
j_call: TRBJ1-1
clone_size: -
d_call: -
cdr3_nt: TGTGCCAGCACTTCCTTAAGGGGCGACACTGAAGCTTTCTTT
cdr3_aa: CASTSLRGDTEAFF

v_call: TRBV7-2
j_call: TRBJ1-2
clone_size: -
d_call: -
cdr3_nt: TGTGCCAGCAACAAACAGGGAGAAAACTATGGCTACACCTTC
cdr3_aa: CASNKQGENYGYTF

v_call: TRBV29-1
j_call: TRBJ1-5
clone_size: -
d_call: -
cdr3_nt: TGCAGCGTTGCCGGGAAGGATCAGCCCCAGCATTTT
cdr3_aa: CSVAGKDQPQHF

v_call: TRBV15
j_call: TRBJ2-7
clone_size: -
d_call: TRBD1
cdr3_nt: TGTGCCACCAGCAGAGAAAGGGACAGCTCCTACGAGCAGTACTTC
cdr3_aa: CATSRERDSSYEQYF

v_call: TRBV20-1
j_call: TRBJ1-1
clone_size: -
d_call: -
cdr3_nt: TGCAGTGCTAGAGATATTCGGTTTCTGAACACTGAAGCTTTCTTT
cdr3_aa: CSARDIRFLNTEAFF

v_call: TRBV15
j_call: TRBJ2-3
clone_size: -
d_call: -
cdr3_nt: TGTGCCACCAGTAAGATAGATACGCAGTATTTT
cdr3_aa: CATSKIDTQYF

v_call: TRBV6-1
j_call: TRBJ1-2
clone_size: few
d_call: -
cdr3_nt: TGTGCCAGCAGTGAATCGGGCGGCTATAGGGGCTACACCTTC
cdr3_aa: CASSESGGYRGYTF

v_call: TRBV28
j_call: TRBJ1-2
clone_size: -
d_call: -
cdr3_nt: TGTGCCAGCAGTCCGAGACTGGTTTTCGGCTACACCTTC
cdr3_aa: CASSPRLVFGYTF

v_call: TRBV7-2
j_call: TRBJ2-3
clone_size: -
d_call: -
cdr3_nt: TGTGCCAGCAGCCAAAAGAACGGGAGAGGCTATACGCAGTATTTT
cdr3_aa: CASSQKNGRGYTQYF

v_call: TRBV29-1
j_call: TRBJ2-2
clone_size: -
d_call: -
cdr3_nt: TGCAGCGCTTGGTGGGACACCGGGGAGCTGTTTTTT
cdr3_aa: CSAWWDTGELFF

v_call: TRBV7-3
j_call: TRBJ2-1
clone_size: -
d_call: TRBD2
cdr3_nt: TGTGCCAGCAGCTGGGGGGGGACTAGCGGGGACAATGAGCAGTTCTTC
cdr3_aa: CASSWGGTSGDNEQFF

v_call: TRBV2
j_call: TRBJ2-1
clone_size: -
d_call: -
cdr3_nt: TGTGCCAGCAGTGAATCAAGGGTTAATGAGCAGTTCTTC
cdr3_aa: CASSESRVNEQFF